These T cell receptor beta chains were read from a single sample in a study of T cell repertoires in cytomegalovirus infection. One entry per CDR3 protein results from TCRdb running MiXCR on the reads. This sample has 900,000 to 950,000 distinct CDR3 sequences; less than 35% occur once, and the top ten carry roughly an eighth. No cognate antigen is known for these TCRs. The sequencing used cultured CD8+ T cells from PBMCs, collected from culture after CMV antigen stimulation. Source of these receptors: a human donor in good health (CMV status not recorded). Some clones in this sample may be carry-over from other donors' samples. Each CDR3 is given with its conserved first and last residue. The D gene is left open where the match is weak. Clone size is stated in some rows and not others, as once, few, many or a class when expanded.

j_call | d_call | v_call | clone_size | cdr3_nt | cdr3_aa
TRBJ2-2 | TRBD1 | TRBV7-7 | many | TGTGCTAGCAGCCAAGACAGGGAGTACGGGGAGCTGTTTTTT | CASSQDREYGELFF
TRBJ1-2 | - | TRBV9 | few | TGTGCCAGCAGCGTAGAGGTCGGCTATGGCTACACCTTC | CASSVEVGYGYTF
TRBJ1-1 | TRBD1 | TRBV19 | - | TGTGCCAGTAGGACCCTGGGACAGGGGACTGAAGCTTTCTTT | CASRTLGQGTEAFF
TRBJ2-4 | TRBD2 | TRBV7-9 | - | TGTGCCAGCAGCTTCGAGACTAGCGGGGGGGCGGGAAACATTCAGTACTTC | CASSFETSGGAGNIQYF
TRBJ2-1 | TRBD1 | TRBV18 | - | TGTGCCAGCTCACCAGTTCGAGGACAGGGGTCGAGCAATGAGCAGTTCTTC | CASSPVRGQGSSNEQFF
TRBJ1-2 | TRBD1 | TRBV6-5 | few | TGTGCCAGCAGTTACTCGGCCTCGACAGGGTTTCACTATGGCTACACCTTC | CASSYSASTGFHYGYTF
TRBJ1-2 | - | TRBV9 | - | TGTGCCAGCAGCGTACAGAGTGGGTGGCACCCGAACTATGGCTACACCTTC | CASSVQSGWHPNYGYTF
TRBJ2-2 | - | TRBV24-1 | - | TGTGCCACCAGTGATCCGGACAATGCGAACACCGGGGAGCTGTTTTTT | CATSDPDNANTGELFF
TRBJ2-7 | - | TRBV12-3/TRBV12-4 | few | TGTGCCAGCAGTTTAGTTGGGGGCAATTCCTACGAGCAGTACTTC | CASSLVGGNSYEQYF
TRBJ2-1 | - | TRBV2 | - | TGTGCCAGCAGTGCCAATAGGGACTTATACAATGAGCAGTTCTTC | CASSANRDLYNEQFF
TRBJ2-2 | - | TRBV7-8 | many | TGTGCCAGCAGCTCTCCCGGAGGGGTCTCGGACACCGGGGAGCTGTTTTTT | CASSSPGGVSDTGELFF
TRBJ1-5 | - | TRBV19 | - | TGTGCCAGTGATGCCAGGGACGTTAATCAGCCCCAGCATTTT | CASDARDVNQPQHF
TRBJ2-1 | TRBD2 | TRBV27 | few | TGTGCCAGCAGTTTATTTCTAGCGGGGGGCTACAATGAGCAGTTCTTC | CASSLFLAGGYNEQFF
TRBJ1-3 | - | TRBV29-1 | few | TGCAGCGTGATTGGGGACCCGGAAGAGGTTACTGGAAACACCATATATTTT | CSVIGDPEEVTGNTIYF
TRBJ2-7 | - | TRBV6-5 | - | TGTGCCAGCAGTTACTCGTCAGTCTACTACGAGCAGTACTTC | CASSYSSVYYEQYF
TRBJ2-7 | TRBD1 | TRBV13 | - | TGTGCCAGCAGCCACAAGGACAGGGTAAACTACGAGCAGTACTTC | CASSHKDRVNYEQYF
TRBJ1-1 | - | TRBV27 | few | TGTGCCAGCAGTTCCCTATTCTCCGTACAGGCGAACACTGAAGCTTTCTTT | CASSSLFSVQANTEAFF
TRBJ2-5 | - | TRBV9 | few | TGTGCCAGCAGCGTAGGGGACAACCAAGAGACCCAGTACTTC | CASSVGDNQETQYF
TRBJ2-7 | - | TRBV5-1 | few | TGCGCCAGCAGCGAGGGAGCTCCCTACGAGCAGTACTTC | CASSEGAPYEQYF
TRBJ1-1 | - | TRBV7-9 | few | TGTGCCAGCAGCCCGCTATTGGGGGTGGGCACTGAAGCTTTCTTT | CASSPLLGVGTEAFF
TRBJ1-5 | - | TRBV4-1 | - | TGCGCCAGCAGCCAAGATCCTCAGGGTCTTAGCAATCAGCCCCAGCATTTT | CASSQDPQGLSNQPQHF
TRBJ1-2 | - | TRBV20-1 | - | TGCAGTGCTAGAGATAACAGGGAATATGGCTACACCTTC | CSARDNREYGYTF
TRBJ2-1 | - | TRBV14 | - | TGTGCCAGCAGCCAGTGGGGCGGAGGTTACAATGAGCAGTTCTTC | CASSQWGGGYNEQFF
TRBJ1-2 | - | TRBV28 | - | TGTGCCGGGGGCGGATCTAACTATGGCTACACCTTC | CAGGGSNYGYTF
TRBJ2-2 | - | TRBV5-1 | - | TGCGCCAGCCCCGGGAACACCGGGGAGCTGTTTTTT | CASPGNTGELFF
TRBJ1-6 | - | TRBV24-1 | - | TGTGCCACCAGTGACGGCCCATTAAGTTCACCCCTCCACTTT | CATSDGPLSSPLHF
TRBJ2-1 | - | TRBV6-5 | - | TGTGCCAGCAGTTACGCCACAGGCTACAATGAGCAGTTCTTC | CASSYATGYNEQFF
TRBJ2-3 | TRBD1 | TRBV2 | - | TGTGCCAGCTTGGGACAGGGGAGCACAGATACGCAGTATTTT | CASLGQGSTDTQYF
TRBJ2-3 | TRBD2 | TRBV7-2 | few | TGTGCCAGCAGCGCTAGCGGGGGGGCCCTTGATACGCAGTATTTT | CASSASGGALDTQYF
TRBJ1-3 | TRBD1 | TRBV11-2 | few | TGTGCCAGCAGCTTAACCCGGGACAGCCTAAGCTCTGGAAACACCATATATTTT | CASSLTRDSLSSGNTIYF
TRBJ2-5 | - | TRBV11-2 | few | TGTGCCAGCACCTTGGGTCAGGTTCGAGAGACCCAGTACTTC | CASTLGQVRETQYF
TRBJ1-1 | - | TRBV9 | - | TGTGCCAGCAGCCAATCCCACGGGGGGAACACTGAAGCTTTCTTT | CASSQSHGGNTEAFF
TRBJ2-3 | - | TRBV4-1 | few | TGCGCCAGCAGCCAAGAACAGGGAAGCACAGATACGCAGTATTTT | CASSQEQGSTDTQYF
TRBJ1-1 | - | TRBV7-8 | - | TGTGCCAGCAGCCCGAGATGGACGAACACTGAAGCTTTCTTT | CASSPRWTNTEAFF
TRBJ1-1 | - | TRBV7-9 | few | TGTGCCAGCAGCTTTCCCGGGGCTGGGGAAGCTTTCTTT | CASSFPGAGEAFF
TRBJ2-2 | - | TRBV6-1 | - | TGTGCCAGTCTTCTACAGGGAACCTTTTCGAACACCGGGGAGCTGTTTTTT | CASLLQGTFSNTGELFF
TRBJ2-7 | - | TRBV4-1 | few | TGCGCCAGCAGCCAAGATTATGGGGGAAGGCCCTACGAGCAGTACTTC | CASSQDYGGRPYEQYF
TRBJ2-1 | - | TRBV10-3 | - | TGTGCCATCCCGACAGGAGTCTACAATGAGCAGTTCTTC | CAIPTGVYNEQFF
TRBJ1-2 | TRBD1 | TRBV6-1 | few | TGTGCCAGCAGTGAAGAGGGGACAGCCTATGGCTACACCTTC | CASSEEGTAYGYTF
TRBJ1-1 | - | TRBV4-1 | - | TGCGCCAGCAGCCAAGATTCGGCCCTCATCAGCTGGGGGCACACTGAAGCTTTCTTT | CASSQDSALISWGHTEAFF
TRBJ2-1 | TRBD2 | TRBV7-9 | - | TGTGCCAGCAGCTCCGGGACTAGCGTCGGTGAGCGGTTCTTC | CASSSGTSVGERFF
TRBJ2-1 | TRBD1 | TRBV4-1 | - | TGCGCCAGCAGCCACCCCGGGACAGGGGGCTCTGGCAATGAGCAGTTCTTC | CASSHPGTGGSGNEQFF
TRBJ2-1 | - | TRBV5-1 | many | TGCGCCAGCAGCTTGGCGGATGAGCAGTTCTTC | CASSLADEQFF
TRBJ2-5 | - | TRBV7-3 | - | TGTGCCAGCAGCCCCCACGGGGGACCTCAAGAGACCCAGTACTTC | CASSPHGGPQETQYF
TRBJ1-2 | - | TRBV27 | few | TGTGCCAGCAGTTTATCGCTCAGGGATTTGAGCGGCTACACCTTC | CASSLSLRDLSGYTF
TRBJ1-1 | TRBD1 | TRBV12-5 | few | TGTGCTAGTGGTTTCTTCACAGGGGTGGTTAAAGCTTTCTTT | CASGFFTGVVKAFF
TRBJ2-1 | - | TRBV11-3 | few | TGTGCCAGCAGCTTAGCTGGGGGGTCTGATGAGCAGTTCTTC | CASSLAGGSDEQFF
TRBJ2-3 | - | TRBV6-1 | - | TGTGCCAGCATCCCATCCCAGTGGGGGGGCGTAAATACGCAGTATTTT | CASIPSQWGGVNTQYF
TRBJ1-1 | - | TRBV6-2/TRBV6-3 | few | TGTGCCAGCAGTTACTCGGACCAGCCACCTGAAGCTTTCTTT | CASSYSDQPPEAFF
TRBJ2-1 | - | TRBV12-3/TRBV12-4 | few | TGTGCCAGCCTATGGGGTCAGCGGGCAACATACAATGAGCAGTTCTTC | CASLWGQRATYNEQFF
TRBJ1-6 | - | TRBV5-4 | - | TGTGCCAGCAGCTTGGTGCCAGGTGGCAATTCACCCCTCCACTTT | CASSLVPGGNSPLHF
TRBJ2-7 | TRBD1 | TRBV29-1 | - | TGCAGCGCAGAGACAGGGGGCAACGACGAGCAGTACTTC | CSAETGGNDEQYF